These 24 T cell receptor beta chains share one sample of origin, sequenced in a study of naive and memory T cell subsets (dated by TCRdb to 2015 to 2018). The paper as a whole reports these results and caveats: A few larger clonotypes were present in naive repertoires, especially CD8 naive repertoires, and these clonotypes were possibly memory cells re-expressing CD45RA.

Library method: UMI-ligation and nested PCR. The reads were generated on an Illumina MiSeq. The beta constant-region primer consisted of an equimolar mixture of two oligonucleotides that together covered TRBC1 and TRBC2. The ligated cDNA went through four rounds of PCR with nested alpha and beta constant-region primers together with the SP2 primer. Through fastp at Q25 and MiXCR, TCRdb rebuilt clones from the public reads, retaining in-frame beta chains. All rows with the same CDR3 protein become a single entry with the most common DNA and genes. The sample profile shows around 100,000 distinct CDR3 sequences; about 15% of them were found once. The ten most abundant clones make up approximately 3% of the sample. Their specific antigens are unknown. Sequencing was done on a sample of naive CD8+ T cells from blood. This specimen's cell subset or site label, interpreted: naive T cells, CD45RA high CD27+. Every receptor here comes from a human donor in good health.

In its sample, this clonotype was seen a few times. The V gene is TRBV12-3 or TRBV12-4, the J gene TRBJ2-3; D is uncertain. Trimming removed 8 bases at V and 5 bases at J, with 5 bases between. The CDR3 extends over 10 amino acids. CDR3 residues: CASSEDTQYF. CDR3 nucleotides: TGTGCCAGCTCCGAAGATACGCAGTATTTT.

The V call is TRBV24-1, the J call TRBJ2-6; D not resolved. V was shortened by 4 bases and J by 2 bases, with 17 bases between the two germline ends. The germline V gene encodes CDR1 KGHDR and CDR2 SFDVKD. The CDR3 is 18 residues long. The CDR3 nucleotides are TGTGCCACCAGTGACGGGCCCTCCACAGAGACTGGGGCCAACGTCCTGACTTTC. Protein product: CATSDGPSTETGANVLTF.

This clonotype was detected many times. The rearrangement joins TRBV6-2 or TRBV6-3 to TRBJ2-3; a weak D match, TRBD2 (5 bases). The CDR3 has 16 residues. The germline gives CDR1 MNHEY, CDR2 SVGEGT. V shed 6 bases and J shed 2 bases, with 18 bases lying between them. This CDR3 is CASRPFSRDPTDTQYF. The CDR3 DNA reads TGTGCCAGCAGACCCTTCTCCCGGGATCCCACAGATACGCAGTATTTT.

This clonotype was detected only a few times. The genes are TRBV5-1 and TRBJ2-4; D may be TRBD2 (5 bases). With 8 bases removed from V and 2 bases from J, the gap between germline ends came to 8 bases. Germline V gene lookup returns CDR1 SGHRS and CDR2 YFSETQ. The CDR3 is made up of 12 amino acids. CDR3 sequence (DNA): TGCGCCAGTCGAGGGACCAAAAACATTCAGTACTTC. As protein: CASRGTKNIQYF. Filled out from reference TRBV5-1 and TRBJ2-4, the complete variable domain reads KAGVTQTPRYLIKTRGQQVTLSCSPISGHRSVSWYQQTPGQGLQFLFEYFSETQRNKGNFPGRFSGRQFSNSRSEMNVSTLELGDSALYLCASRGTKNIQYFGAGTRLSVL.

This clonotype showed up just a few times. This chain links TRBV9 with TRBJ1-1; TRBD1 aligns across 9 bases. The CDR3 covers 15 residues. Trimming took 0 bases from V and 1 from J; bases not matched to a gene: 1. The V gene's germline CDR1 is SGDLS and CDR2 YYNGEE. The CDR3 loop reads CASSVGTGANTEAFF. CDR3 sequence (DNA): TGTGCCAGCAGCGTAGGGACAGGGGCGAACACTGAAGCTTTCTTT.

The chain recombines TRBV7-6 with TRBJ2-5; D is unclear. Trimming shortened V by 4 bases and J by 0 bases, and 9 bases separated the two germline ends. The CDR3 contains 14 residues. Per the germline V gene, CDR1 is SGHVS and CDR2 is FNYEAQ. CDR3 region: CASSSLVDQETQYF. CDR3 nucleotides: TGTGCCAGCAGCTCGCTGGTCGACCAAGAGACCCAGTACTTC. The whole variable domain, remainder taken from reference TRBV7-6 and TRBJ2-5, is GAGVSQSPRYKVTKRGQDVALRCDPISGHVSLYWYRQALGQGPEFLTYFNYEAQQDKSGLPNDRFSAERPEGSISTLTIQRTEQRDSAMYRCASSSLVDQETQYFGPGTRLLVL.

There are a few counts of this clonotype. The chain has TRBV7-8 and TRBJ2-2; the D is unclear. The V gene lost 0 bases and the J gene lost 6 bases, with 11 bases spanning the gap. CDR3 size: 15 residues. The V gene's germline CDR1 is SGHVS and CDR2 FQNEAQ. The CDR3 protein is CASSLALYGPGELFF. CDR3 coding DNA: TGTGCCAGCAGCTTAGCCCTTTATGGCCCCGGGGAGCTGTTTTTT.

This clonotype appeared a few times. The genes are TRBV7-3 and TRBJ2-1, with D tentatively TRBD2 (6 bases). The germline V gene has CDR1 SGHTA and CDR2 FQGTGA. The V and J ends lost 8 bases and 3 bases respectively, with 14 bases between them. The CDR3 extends over 14 amino acids. CDR3 in amino acids: CASSAGPNYNEQFF. The CDR3 bases are TGTGCCAGCTCGGCGGGACCCAACTACAATGAGCAGTTCTTC.

This clonotype was observed a few times. The chain has TRBV28 and TRBJ1-6; TRBD1 might be the D (5 bases). Per the germline V gene, CDR1 is MDHEN and CDR2 is SYDVKM. With 6 bases removed from V and 11 bases from J, the gap between germline ends came to 17 bases. The CDR3 spans 14 residues. The DNA of the CDR3 is TGTGCCAGCAGCATTACAGGCCTCGGGGCACCCCTCCACTTT. It is translated as CASSITGLGAPLHF.

This clonotype was seen more than once but under ten times. The CDR3 sequence: CASSQDTSGSANTGELFF. The CDR3 DNA is TGTGCCAGCAGCCAAGATACTAGCGGGAGTGCGAACACCGGGGAGCTGTTTTTT. The chain recombines TRBV4-2 with TRBJ2-2, with 11 bases aligning to TRBD2. V shed 0 bases and J 0 bases; nucleotides not matched to a gene: 3. The germline CDR1 and CDR2 sequences are LGHNA and YNFKEQ. The CDR3 is 18 amino acids.

The chain combines TRBV4-3 with TRBJ1-2, with D maybe TRBD1 (5 bases). The germline V and J ends were trimmed by 0 bases and 2 bases, with 13 bases remaining between them. Germline-derived CDR1 and CDR2 are LGHNA and YSLEER. The CDR3 spans 16 residues. CDR3 nucleotide sequence: TGCGCCAGCAGCCAAGATGGGGCCCTGAGCAACTATGGCTACACCTTC. The encoded protein is CASSQDGALSNYGYTF.

The gene calls are TRBV11-2 and TRBJ2-6; 10 positions agree with TRBD1. The CDR3 spans 17 residues. J was trimmed by 1 base and V by 5 bases; bases with no gene match: 5. The germline V gene has CDR1 SGHAT and CDR2 FQNNGV. CDR3 in amino acids: CASSPGTGVSGANVLTF. The CDR3 nucleotides are TGTGCCAGCAGCCCCGGGACAGGGGTTTCTGGGGCCAACGTCCTGACTTTC.

This clonotype has more than one count but fewer than ten. This rearrangement joins TRBV12-3 or TRBV12-4 to TRBJ2-1; 10 bases line up with TRBD2. V gave up 6 bases and J gave up 2 bases; unmatched junction bases: 10. This CDR3 has 17 residues. CDR3 coding DNA: TGTGCCAGCAGCCCACGACTTCTAGCGGGAGCCTACAATGAGCAGTTCTTC. Residues: CASSPRLLAGAYNEQFF.

A few counts support this clonotype. The rearrangement joins TRBV12-3 or TRBV12-4 to TRBJ2-1; D is uncertain. The CDR3 covers 15 residues. With 1 base removed from V and 4 bases from J, the gap between germline ends came to 11 bases. The DNA of the CDR3 is TGTGCCAGCAGTTTAGGAACCCCAGGATACAATGAGCAGTTCTTC. The encoded protein is CASSLGTPGYNEQFF.

This clonotype showed up just a few times. The chain links TRBV12-3 or TRBV12-4 to TRBJ2-1; unclear D gene. The CDR3 runs to 13 residues. Trimming removed 3 bases from V and 6 bases from J, with 9 bases in between. This chain's CDR3 is CASSFFGGNEQFF. The CDR3 DNA is TGTGCCAGCAGTTTTTTTGGTGGCAATGAGCAGTTCTTC.

V is TRBV28 and J is TRBJ2-5, with 9 positions matching TRBD2. This CDR3 spans 18 amino acids. The V gene's germline CDR1 is MDHEN and CDR2 SYDVKM. After removal of 3 bases from V and 0 bases from J, the junction contained 11 bases not matched to a gene. The CDR3 spells CASSFEIEIAGDQETQYF. The DNA for the CDR3 is TGTGCCAGCAGTTTCGAGATAGAGATAGCGGGAGACCAAGAGACCCAGTACTTC.

The chain combines TRBV20-1 with TRBJ1-1; D uncertain. Germline assignment: CDR1 DFQATT and CDR2 SNEGSKA (reference sequence). The CDR3 runs 13 residues. V lost 3 bases, J lost 2 bases, and 10 bases lay in between. The CDR3 DNA reads TGCAGTGCTAGCCCCCACCTAAACACTGAAGCTTTCTTT. As protein: CSASPHLNTEAFF.

The chain links TRBV14 to TRBJ1-6, with D uncertain. With 1 base removed from V and 6 bases from J, the gap between germline ends came to 16 bases. There are 17 residues in the CDR3. Germline values: CDR1 SGHDN, CDR2 FVKESK. The CDR3 nucleotides read TGTGCCAGCAGCCAAGGAATCCGGGAGGGTGTTAATTCACCCCTCCACTTT. This translates into CASSQGIREGVNSPLHF.

This clonotype has only one observation. The chain is built from TRBV10-3 and TRBJ2-3, with D perhaps TRBD2 (7 bases). The germline gives CDR1 ENHRY, CDR2 SYGVKD. There are 16 residues in the CDR3. V lost 0 bases and J 0 bases, leaving 10 bases between the germline ends. The DNA for the CDR3 is TGTGCCATCAGTGAGTCGAGGGGGGGCAGCACAGATACGCAGTATTTT. Translating gives CAISESRGGSTDTQYF.

The chain uses TRBV4-1 and TRBJ2-5; TRBD2 matches at 9 bases. With 2 bases clipped from V and 10 bases from J, the junction kept 11 bases outside the gene matches. Germline V lookup: CDR1 MGHRA, CDR2 YSYEKL. The CDR3 runs to 15 residues. The CDR3, as DNA: TGCGCCAGCAGCCAAATAGCGGGGGCCACGGATATCCAGTACTTC. Its translation is CASSQIAGATDIQYF.

This chain joins TRBV28 and TRBJ1-6; possibly TRBD1 for D (5 bases). The V and J ends lost 8 bases and 7 bases respectively, with 12 bases between them. Germline V CDR1 and CDR2: MDHEN, SYDVKM. The CDR3 runs 13 residues. The CDR3 loop reads CASERDPNSPLHF. Here the CDR3 DNA reads TGTGCCAGCGAGAGGGACCCAAATTCACCCCTCCACTTT.

This clonotype was counted at least ten times. The chain joins TRBV4-3 to TRBJ1-3; 8 positions match TRBD1. Germline V lookup: CDR1 LGHNA, CDR2 YSLEER. The V and J ends lost 2 bases and 1 base, in that order; junction bases with no gene match: 7. The CDR3 runs to 17 residues. CDR3: CASSQRAGGRSGNTIYF. The CDR3 nucleotides are TGCGCCAGCAGCCAAAGAGCAGGGGGCAGGTCTGGAAACACCATATATTTT.

This clonotype occurred a few times. The rearrangement uses TRBV3-1 and TRBJ2-7; 11 bases match TRBD1. V was clipped by 4 bases and J by 5 bases; unmatched bases: 10. The CDR3 contains 16 residues. Germline CDR1 is LGHDT and CDR2 is YNNKEL (reference sequence). The DNA for the CDR3 is TGTGCCAGCAGCCTACCCGGACAGGGGGCTGCCCACGAGCAGTACTTC. As protein: CASSLPGQGAAHEQYF.

In this sample, this clonotype turned up a few times. The chain employs TRBV24-1 and TRBJ2-6; D perhaps matches TRBD1 (6 bases). Trimming removed 9 bases from V and 4 bases from J, with 21 bases in between. From germline, CDR1 is KGHDR and CDR2 SFDVKD. The CDR3 is 17 residues long. CDR3 nucleotide sequence: TGTGCCACCTCCGATCCGGGACACACCGTGGGGGCCAACGTCCTGACTTTC. It translates to CATSDPGHTVGANVLTF.